This TCR beta chain was recovered during a study of blood T cell repertoires in COVID-19. Study-level background: Sources were T cells, B-cell-depleted T cells, or PBMCs; the material itself was cDNA or gDNA.

As handled by the study authors: Reference gene primer amplification gave nucleated cell count estimates. The method was immunoSEQ multiplex PCR; TCRdb's version includes in-frame clones alone and lacks a portion of them. V, J and clone size derive from that table, while D and trimming were established from the DNA sequence. This table holds fewer than 20,000 clones, about nine tenths found once. Germline CDR1 MRHNA, CDR2 SNTAGT. Trimming at V came to 2 bases and at J to 3 bases, leaving 3 bases not matched to a gene. The CDR3 sequence is 14 residues long. This chain links TRBV6-4 with TRBJ2-5; 7 bases align to TRBD1. The source material was peripheral blood. This receptor was obtained from a human donor in a cohort sampled during active COVID-19. The CDR3 loop reads CASSDPGGEETQYF. The DNA for the CDR3 is TGTGCCAGCAGTGACCCAGGGGGAGAAGAGACCCAGTACTTC.